This passage covers 14 T cell receptor beta chains from one sample sequenced in a study of breast tumors, draining lymph nodes, adjacent tissues. TCRdb recomputed calls from the multiplex PCR reads with MiXCR, one row per CDR3 protein. This table holds under 150,000 distinct CDR3 sequences, 21% found once. Samples came from axillary lymph nodes draining the breast cancer. The sequenced sample was axillary lymph node tissue. These receptors all come from a female donor with breast cancer. Some clones in this sample may be carry-over from other donors' samples.

This clonotype came up many times. The chain combines TRBV4-1 with TRBJ2-7; D tentatively fits TRBD1 or TRBD2 (5 bases each). The germline V and J ends were trimmed by 2 bases and 0 bases, with 11 bases remaining between them. Per the germline V gene, CDR1 is MGHRA and CDR2 is YSYEKL. This CDR3 region has 15 residues. The CDR3 loop reads CASSQIEGSSYEQYF. For the CDR3, the DNA is TGCGCCAGCAGCCAAATAGAGGGGAGCTCCTACGAGCAGTACTTC.

The rearrangement uses TRBV5-1 and TRBJ1-1; D is possibly TRBD1 (5 bases). The CDR3 consists of 13 residues. Germline-derived CDR1 and CDR2 are SGHRS and YFSETQ. V lost 6 bases to trimming and J lost 2 bases, with 11 bases between them. The CDR3 here is CASTWGGNTEAFF. In DNA form, the CDR3 reads TGCGCCAGCACCTGGGGGGGTAACACTGAAGCTTTCTTT.

This clonotype was counted at least ten times. V gene TRBV6-5 combines with J gene TRBJ2-2; 16 bases fit TRBD2. The CDR3 covers 20 residues. Germline trimming cut 0 bases from V and 4 bases from J; bases unmatched to any gene: 8. Germline V gives CDR1 MNHEY, CDR2 SVGAGI. Here the CDR3 DNA reads TGTGCCAGCAGTTACTCGCCGGGACTAGCGGGAGGGGGCGGCACCGGGGAGCTGTTTTTT. The encoded protein is CASSYSPGLAGGGGTGELFF.

This clonotype appeared many times. This chain connects TRBV7-9 to TRBJ1-6, with no clear D. The CDR3 has 16 amino acids. The V end lost 1 base, the J end lost 5 bases, and 12 bases lay between the germline ends. Per the germline V gene, CDR1 is SEHNR and CDR2 is FQNEAQ (reference sequence). CDR3 sequence reads: CASSLVSGANNSPLHF. In DNA form, the CDR3 reads TGTGCCAGCAGCTTAGTCAGTGGTGCCAATAATTCACCCCTCCACTTT.

This clonotype was recorded at least ten times. The chain is built from TRBV29-1 and TRBJ2-1; 8 bases line up with TRBD2. CDR3 length equals 13 residues. Losses at the gene ends were 6 bases for V and 7 bases for J; bases not matched to a gene: 8. CDR1 is SQVTM, CDR2 ANQGSEA, per germline. CDR3 region: CSVKREIRNEQFF. CDR3 DNA sequence: TGCAGCGTCAAGCGGGAGATAAGGAATGAGCAGTTCTTC.

As concerns this clonotype: A much more abundant neighbour one base away suggests this may be a read error. The rearrangement links TRBV15 to TRBJ1-5; D unclear. In germline, CDR1 is LNHNV, CDR2 YYDKDF (reference sequence). The CDR3 runs to 12 residues. The CDR3, as DNA: TGTGCCACCAGCAGAGATGAGCAGCTCCAGCATTTT. Amino acid sequence: CATSRDEQLQHF.

In its sample, this clonotype was seen many times. This chain connects TRBV4-1 to TRBJ2-1; maybe TRBD2 (5 bases). V was cut by 0 bases and J by 5 bases, with 17 bases left in between. Germline lookup yields CDR1 MGHRA and CDR2 YSYEKL. The CDR3 sequence is 17 residues long. CDR3 nucleotide sequence: TGCGCCAGCAGCCAAGATAAAGAGCGGCAATTTAACAATGAGCAGTTCTTC. This encodes CASSQDKERQFNNEQFF.

There are many counts of this clonotype. The chain has TRBV9 and TRBJ2-3, with D perhaps being TRBD1 or TRBD2 (5 bases each). This CDR3 region has 15 residues. The V and J ends lost 1 base and 4 bases respectively, with 13 bases between them. Germline CDR1 is SGDLS and CDR2 is YYNGEE. In DNA, the CDR3 is TGTGCCAGCAGCGTATCGGGGCACGGGGCAGATACGCAGTATTTT. This encodes CASSVSGHGADTQYF.

With regard to this clonotype: A much larger clonotype is one base distant, so this may be a read error. The V call is TRBV7-6, the J call TRBJ2-2; 14 bases map to TRBD2. Trimming at V came to 0 bases and at J to 7 bases, leaving 10 bases not matched to a gene. The germline V gene has CDR1 SGHVS and CDR2 FNYEAQ. The length of the CDR3 is 19 residues. CDR3 DNA sequence: TGTGCCAGCAGCTTAGCGCAGTTGGGACTAGCGGGAGATGACGGGGAGCTGTTTTTT. Amino acid sequence: CASSLAQLGLAGDDGELFF.

This clonotype has just a few counts. Written as DNA, the CDR3 is TGTGCCAGCAGCCAACAGGCTTCCGGGAATCCACCCCTCCACTTT. This translates into CASSQQASGNPPLHF. The rearrangement uses TRBV3-1 and TRBJ1-6; D is unclear. The germline V and J ends were trimmed by 2 bases and 11 bases, with 16 bases remaining between them. Germline loops: CDR1 LGHDT, CDR2 YNNKEL (reference sequence). This CDR3 is 15 amino acids long.

A word on this clonotype: One end of the junction fails to match germline, which may point to a read error. The chain joins TRBV18 to TRBJ2-1; weak D call: TRBD2 (6 bases). There are 15 residues in the CDR3. Germline CDR1 reads KGHSH; CDR2 reads LQKENI. The CDR3 loop is CASSPFSGVPNEQSF. DNA of the CDR3: TGTGCCAGCTCACCTTTCTCGGGAGTACCCAATGAGCAGTCCTTC.

This clonotype has ten or more counts. The chain combines TRBV20-1 with TRBJ1-2; no definite D call. The V and J ends lost 6 bases and 4 bases respectively, with 15 bases between them. The germline V gene has CDR1 DFQATT and CDR2 SNEGSKA (reference sequence). This CDR3 region has 13 residues. The CDR3 loop reads CSAYLREVYGYTF. The CDR3 region has the DNA TGCAGTGCCTACCTTCGGGAAGTCTATGGCTACACCTTC.

This clonotype was observed many times. The rearrangement links TRBV7-2 to TRBJ2-1, with a tentative D call TRBD2 (6 bases). Per the germline V gene, CDR1 is SGHTA and CDR2 is FQGNSA. The CDR3 spans 16 residues. V was clipped by 0 bases and J by 4 bases, with 13 bases between them. The CDR3: CASSLAGGYVYNEQFF. In nucleotides, the CDR3 is TGTGCCAGCAGCTTAGCGGGAGGCTATGTGTACAATGAGCAGTTCTTC.

This clonotype came up a few times. V usage is TRBV4-2 and J usage is TRBJ2-6; the D gene is possibly TRBD2 (5 bases). CDR3 length equals 18 residues. Germline loops: CDR1 LGHNA, CDR2 YNFKEQ. V gave up 4 bases and J gave up 0 bases, with 16 bases separating them. The CDR3 coding sequence is TGTGCCAGCAGCCGGACTTCATGGGATTACTCTGGGGCCAACGTCCTGACTTTC. This gives the protein CASSRTSWDYSGANVLTF.